What follows describes a single TCR beta chain. The sample comes from a study of blood T cell repertoires in COVID-19. For the study at large: Sources were T cells, B-cell-depleted T cells, or PBMCs; the material itself was cDNA or gDNA.

V lost 5 bases, J lost 0 bases, and 10 bases lay in between. CDR3 length: 14 residues. Germline V gene sequence: CDR1 SGHTA, CDR2 FQGNSA. Study processing details: Quantification of nucleated cells was approximated via reference gene primer amplification. Using immunoSEQ multiplex PCR, the repertoire was profiled, and TCRdb retains in-frame clones only, with some absent. The V and J calls and the clone size are those of that table, but D and trimming were determined from the DNA. The sample has over 250,000 clones, 83% seen once. Sequenced input: peripheral blood. The rearrangement joins TRBV7-2 to TRBJ2-5; D possibly corresponds to TRBD2 (6 bases). The sequence was obtained from a woman aged 50 to 65 who had recovered from COVID-19. The CDR3 protein is CASSGAGNQETQYF. The DNA of the CDR3 is TGTGCCAGCAGCGGTGCGGGGAACCAAGAGACCCAGTACTTC.